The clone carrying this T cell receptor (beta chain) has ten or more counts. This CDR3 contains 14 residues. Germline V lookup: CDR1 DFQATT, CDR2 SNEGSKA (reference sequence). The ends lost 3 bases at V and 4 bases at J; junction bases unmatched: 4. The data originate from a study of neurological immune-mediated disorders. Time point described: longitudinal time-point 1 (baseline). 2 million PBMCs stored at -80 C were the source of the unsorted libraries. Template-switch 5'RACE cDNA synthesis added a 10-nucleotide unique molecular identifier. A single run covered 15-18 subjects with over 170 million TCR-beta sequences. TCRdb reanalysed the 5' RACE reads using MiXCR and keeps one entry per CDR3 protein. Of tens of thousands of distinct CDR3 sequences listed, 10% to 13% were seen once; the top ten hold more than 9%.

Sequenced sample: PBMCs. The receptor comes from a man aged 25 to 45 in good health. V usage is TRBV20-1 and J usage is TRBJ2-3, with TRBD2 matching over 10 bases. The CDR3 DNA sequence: TGCAGTGCTAGCAGCGGGAGGGCCTCAGATACGCAGTATTTT. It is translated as CSASSGRASDTQYF.